Listed here are 26 T cell receptor beta chains from one sample, sequenced in a study of vaccination and CD4 T cells after COVID-19 (dated by TCRdb to between 2020 and 2023). Antigens of these TCRs are unknown. The protocol used for the library was PCR. For sequencing, an Illumina iSeq 100 was employed. At the Johns Hopkins FTIC core, DNA from the cultured CD4+ T cells underwent TCR sequencing with the Oncomine TCR Beta short-read assay. TCRdb applied fastp at Q25 and MiXCR to the public reads, then kept only in-frame beta chains. Under each unique CDR3 protein, matching rows form one entry showing the most common genes and DNA. Across this sample there are more than 10,000 distinct CDR3 sequences, with roughly three fifths seen only once. The ten most abundant clones make up over 9.5% of the sample. The sample's treatment or condition label is to be understood as: roughly 10-day PBMC culture with coronavirus spike peptide pools or control peptides (ViraFEST assay).

The material sequenced was CD4+ T cells from blood, cultured in vitro. The receptors originated from a human donor who had recovered from COVID-19.

The chain combines TRBV12-5 with TRBJ1-6; D call uncertain. Trimming removed 4 bases from V and 0 bases from J, with 16 bases in between. This CDR3 is 18 amino acids long. From germline, CDR1 is LGHNT and CDR2 FRNRAP. The DNA of the CDR3 is TGTGCTAGTGGTTCACGCCGGGGTCCCAGCTCCTATAATTCACCCCTCCACTTT. Translated, it gives CASGSRRGPSSYNSPLHF.

The chain links TRBV19 to TRBJ1-4; 10 bases fit TRBD1. Germline values: CDR1 LNHDA, CDR2 SQIVND (reference sequence). Trimming removed 7 bases from V and 3 bases from J; junction bases left unmatched: 5. CDR3 length: 15 amino acids. The chain's CDR3 is CASTAGTGANEKLFF. The CDR3 DNA reads as TGTGCCAGTACTGCCGGGACAGGGGCTAATGAAAAACTGTTTTTT.

The gene calls are TRBV20-1 and TRBJ2-7; D may be TRBD2 (6 bases). The CDR3 covers 14 residues. From germline, CDR1 is DFQATT and CDR2 SNEGSKA (reference sequence). Trimming took 3 bases from V and 6 from J, leaving 18 bases between them. CDR3 protein: CSASAPSSVVEQYF. The CDR3 nucleotides are TGCAGTGCTAGCGCCCCTTCTAGCGTCGTCGAGCAGTACTTC.

The chain couples TRBV2 to TRBJ2-7; D is possibly TRBD1 (6 bases). CDR1 and CDR2 (germline): SNHLY, FYNNEI. The V end was cut by 3 bases, the J end by 6 bases, with 15 bases between. The CDR3 loop spans 14 amino acids. The CDR3 spells CASSDLTGPLEQYF. CDR3 sequence (DNA): TGTGCCAGCAGTGATCTAACAGGGCCGCTCGAGCAGTACTTC.

V usage is TRBV7-2 and J usage is TRBJ2-3; possibly TRBD2 for D (6 bases). Between the trimmed V and J ends, which lost 4 bases and 4 bases, there was a span of 9 bases. This CDR3 is 13 amino acids long. Per germline, CDR1 SGHTA and CDR2 FQGNSA. The CDR3 is CASSWEDSDTQYF. The CDR3 DNA sequence: TGTGCCAGCAGCTGGGAGGACTCAGATACGCAGTATTTT. The full variable domain, completed using reference TRBV7-2 and TRBJ2-3, is GAGVSQSPSNKVTEKGKDVELRCDPISGHTALYWYRQSLGQGLEFLIYFQGNSAPDKSGLPSDRFSAERTGGSVSTLTIQRTQQEDSAVYLCASSWEDSDTQYFGPGTRLTVL.

In its sample, this clonotype was seen once. The CDR3 DNA follows: TGTGCCAGCAGTTACTTGGAGAGGGGGGGTACGCAGTATTTT. It encodes CASSYLERGGTQYF. V and J are TRBV6-5 and TRBJ2-3; D might be TRBD2 (7 bases). Germline values: CDR1 MNHEY, CDR2 SVGAGI. This CDR3 spans 14 amino acids. V was clipped by 1 base and J by 8 bases, with 13 bases between them.

The genes are TRBV7-3 and TRBJ2-7; D is undetermined. This CDR3 is built from 13 residues. Per germline, CDR1 SGHTA and CDR2 FQGTGA. V lost 3 bases, J lost 6 bases, and 12 bases lay in between. The CDR3 reads CASSFTRFSEQYF. CDR3 coding DNA: TGTGCCAGCAGCTTTACGCGGTTCTCCGAGCAGTACTTC.

The V gene is TRBV6-1, the J gene TRBJ1-2; D unclear. This CDR3 is built from 13 residues. The germline V gene encodes CDR1 MNHNS and CDR2 SASEGT. The V and J ends lost 2 bases and 9 bases respectively, with 13 bases between them. The CDR3 is CASSELSEFRYTF. CDR3 bases: TGTGCCAGCAGTGAATTATCAGAATTCCGCTACACCTTC.

V usage is TRBV28 and J usage is TRBJ2-1; TRBD2 matches 7 bases. Germline CDR1 and CDR2: MDHEN and SYDVKM. The ends lost 6 bases at V and 6 bases at J; junction bases unmatched: 17. The CDR3 sequence is 17 residues long. CDR3 protein: CASSYVTGGRYPNEQFF. The CDR3 DNA reads TGTGCCAGCAGCTACGTGACGGGAGGACGATATCCCAATGAGCAGTTCTTC. The full variable domain, with the rest looked up from reference TRBV28 and TRBJ2-1, is DVKVTQSSRYLVKRTGEKVFLECVQDMDHENMFWYRQDPGLGLRLIYFSYDVKMKEKGDIPEGYSVSREKKERFSLILESASTNQTSMYLCASSYVTGGRYPNEQFFGPGTRLTVL.

This clonotype occurred a few times. The chain joins TRBV20-1 to TRBJ1-2; possibly TRBD1 for D (5 bases). The germline gives CDR1 DFQATT, CDR2 SNEGSKA (reference sequence). This CDR3 is 14 amino acids long. Trimming cost V 3 bases and J 1 base, with 12 bases left between them. This chain's CDR3 is CSARSPTVNYGYTF. In DNA, the CDR3 is TGCAGTGCTAGGTCCCCGACAGTTAACTATGGCTACACCTTC.

The genes are TRBV7-2 and TRBJ2-1; no reliable D call. The CDR3 loop spans 13 amino acids. V shed 0 bases and J shed 6 bases, with 6 bases lying between them. Germline CDR1 SGHTA, CDR2 FQGNSA. CDR3 sequence: CASSLAAANEQFF. The CDR3, as DNA: TGTGCCAGCAGCTTAGCTGCCGCCAATGAGCAGTTCTTC.

The chain carries TRBV7-8 and TRBJ1-3; D ambiguous. From germline, CDR1 is SGHVS and CDR2 FQNEAQ. Between the trimmed V and J ends, which lost 4 bases and 0 bases, there was a span of 13 bases. There are 16 residues in the CDR3. The CDR3 DNA is TGTGCCAGCAGCTACCCGGTGGCTAACTCTGGAAACACCATATATTTT. Protein sequence: CASSYPVANSGNTIYF.

The genes are TRBV29-1 and TRBJ2-1; weak D call: TRBD2 (7 bases). Germline CDR1 SQVTM, CDR2 ANQGSEA. V gave up 0 bases and J gave up 6 bases, with 15 bases separating them. The CDR3 loop spans 15 amino acids. CDR3 amino acids: CSVEEGGGEGNEQFF. The CDR3 DNA reads TGCAGCGTTGAAGAGGGAGGGGGTGAAGGCAATGAGCAGTTCTTC.

V usage is TRBV28 and J usage is TRBJ2-7; 9 bases are a match to TRBD2. The CDR3 runs to 16 residues. CDR1 and CDR2 from the germline V gene are MDHEN and SYDVKM. The ends lost 3 bases at V and 2 bases at J; junction bases unmatched: 8. Here the CDR3 reads CASSFGLAGLTYEQYF. The CDR3 DNA reads TGTGCCAGCAGTTTTGGGCTAGCGGGACTTACCTACGAGCAGTACTTC.

This clonotype rates as medium-sized. J is TRBJ2-3 and V is TRBV19; D is undetermined. The CDR3 loop spans 15 amino acids. Trimming left V 4 bases short and J 0 bases short, with 11 bases between. Germline-derived CDR1 and CDR2 are LNHDA and SQIVND (reference sequence). This chain's CDR3 is CASSNYRVSTDTQYF. DNA for the CDR3: TGTGCCAGTAGTAACTACAGAGTTAGCACAGATACGCAGTATTTT.

This clonotype was seen a single time. The chain employs TRBV20-1 and TRBJ2-7, with 10 bases that match TRBD2. Unmatched junction bases numbered 11, after V lost 4 bases and J lost 5 bases. Per germline, CDR1 DFQATT and CDR2 SNEGSKA (reference sequence). The CDR3 runs 15 residues. The CDR3 coding sequence is TGCAGTGCTACAGAGCGGGGGGGCGTGAGGAACGAGCAGTACTTC. Amino acid sequence: CSATERGGVRNEQYF.

The CDR3 nucleotides are TGTGCCAGCAGCTCTAATCTCGGGGAGCTGTTTTTT. It translates to CASSSNLGELFF. This chain links TRBV5-6 with TRBJ2-2; D gene unclear. The CDR3 loop spans 12 amino acids. V lost 3 bases, J lost 7 bases, and 7 bases lay in between. Germline loops: CDR1 SGHDT, CDR2 YYEEEE.

The CDR3 region has the DNA TGTGCCAGCAGCTTAGAGGGACTAGCTAATGAGCAGTTCTTC. It codes for CASSLEGLANEQFF. V usage is TRBV7-2 and J usage is TRBJ2-1; 9 bases are a match to TRBD2. Germline-derived CDR1 and CDR2 are SGHTA and FQGNSA. The V segment lost 1 base and the J segment 7 bases; nucleotides outside the gene matches: 2. This CDR3 has 14 residues. The whole variable domain, remainder taken from reference TRBV7-2 and TRBJ2-1, is GAGVSQSPSNKVTEKGKDVELRCDPISGHTALYWYRQSLGQGLEFLIYFQGNSAPDKSGLPSDRFSAERTGGSVSTLTIQRTQQEDSAVYLCASSLEGLANEQFFGPGTRLTVL.

The V and J genes are TRBV11-3 and TRBJ2-2; possibly TRBD1 or TRBD2 for D (5 bases each). Germline V lookup: CDR1 SGHNT, CDR2 YENEEA. With 5 bases removed from V and 9 bases from J, the gap between germline ends came to 16 bases. The CDR3 sequence is 14 residues long. The CDR3 DNA reads as TGTGCCAGCAGCCCTGGGACCGCTCGCCGGGAGCTGTTTTTT. Translated, it gives CASSPGTARRELFF. The variable domain in full, completed from reference TRBV11-3 and TRBJ2-2, reads EAGVVQSPRYKIIEKKQPVAFWCNPISGHNTLYWYLQNLGQGPELLIRYENEEAVDDSQLPKDRFSAERLKGVDSTLKIQPAELGDSAVYLCASSPGTARRELFFGEGSRLTVL.

This chain links TRBV7-8 with TRBJ2-3; unclear D gene. V was shortened by 1 base and J by 5 bases, with 1 base between the two germline ends. CDR1 and CDR2 (germline): SGHVS, FQNEAQ. The CDR3 is 11 amino acids. The CDR3 nucleotides read TGTGCCAGCAGCTTAGAAGATACGCAGTATTTT. Protein product: CASSLEDTQYF.

The chain recombines TRBV9 with TRBJ2-1; possibly TRBD2 for D (5 bases). This CDR3 has 14 amino acids. Germline V CDR1 and CDR2: SGDLS, YYNGEE. V was cut by 3 bases and J by 8 bases, with 15 bases left in between. DNA of the CDR3: TGTGCCAGCAGCGCGGGGAATGGGCGGGATGAGCAGTTCTTC. Residues: CASSAGNGRDEQFF.

The genes are TRBV29-1 and TRBJ2-3; 8 bases match TRBD1. The junction had 7 bases not matched to a gene; V was cut back by 5 bases and J by 3 bases. This CDR3 region has 14 residues. Germline V gene data show CDR1 as SQVTM and CDR2 as ANQGSEA. CDR3 coding DNA: TGCAGCGTTCCTACAGGGGGTTGGACAGATACGCAGTATTTT. Protein sequence: CSVPTGGWTDTQYF.

This clonotype was observed a handful of times. V and J are TRBV12-3 or TRBV12-4 and TRBJ1-5; D call uncertain. The CDR3 is 15 residues long. Between the trimmed V and J ends, which lost 1 base and 2 bases, there was a span of 9 bases. The CDR3 sequence is CASSLGGWGNQPQHF. The CDR3 nucleotides read TGTGCCAGCAGTTTAGGGGGTTGGGGCAATCAGCCCCAGCATTTT.

The chain combines TRBV20-1 with TRBJ2-3; D not resolved. V was pared by 3 bases and J by 1 base, with 8 bases between. Looked up from germline, CDR1 is DFQATT and CDR2 is SNEGSKA (reference sequence). The CDR3 runs to 13 residues. The CDR3 sequence is CSASDQRTDTQYF. The CDR3 coding sequence is TGCAGTGCTAGTGACCAGCGCACAGATACGCAGTATTTT.

This clonotype came up a few times. J is TRBJ1-3 and V is TRBV6-1; TRBD1 aligns across 7 bases. Trimming took 7 bases from V and 2 from J; bases not matched to a gene: 8. Germline values: CDR1 MNHNS, CDR2 SASEGT. The CDR3 extends over 15 amino acids. The CDR3 coding sequence is TGTGCCAGCAATACCGGGACAGCTACTGGAAACACCATATATTTT. This encodes CASNTGTATGNTIYF.

This clonotype was detected a few times. This chain links TRBV4-3 with TRBJ2-3; no reliable D call. V dropped 2 bases and J dropped 1 base, with 7 bases sitting between them. The CDR3 is 14 amino acids. The germline CDR1 and CDR2 sequences are LGHNA and YSLEER. The CDR3 region is CASSQQQGTDTQYF. CDR3 nucleotides: TGCGCCAGCAGCCAACAGCAGGGCACAGATACGCAGTATTTT.